The entry below gives a single TCR beta chain sequence along with its context. The data were produced by immunoSEQ multiplex PCR, yet TCRdb's version contains in-frame clones alone and is incomplete. The sample records roughly 270,000 clones, approximately 87% being singletons. V lost 5 bases to trimming and J lost 11 bases, with 13 bases between them. Germline CDR1 reads SGHTA; CDR2 reads FQGNSA. This CDR3 has 12 amino acids. The data were obtained in a study of cytomegalovirus exposure and HLA in healthy donors. Sample: PBMCs. The TCR originated in a woman aged 18-29 years in good health and CMV-seronegative. This chain uses TRBV7-2 with TRBJ1-5; D call uncertain. The DNA for the CDR3 is TGTGCCAGCAGCCTTGGATGGGCGACCCAGCATTTT. Translation: CASSLGWATQHF.